A selection of T cell receptor beta chains follows, all from one sample in a study of shared clonotypes between healthy human individuals. Libraries were prepared by immunoSEQ multiplex PCR; TCRdb keeps only in-frame clonotypes and omits some of them. The data contain 1.6 million or so clones, 97% to 99% of them singletons. The sequenced sample consisted of naive CD4+ T cells sorted from blood. The receptors were gathered from a man aged 30 to 39 in good health. The conserved cysteine and the conserved F or W are not part of the CDR3 here.

J: TRBJ2-7
V: TRBV5-5
CDR3: ASSLYSGQGHYEQY

J: TRBJ2-3
V: TRBV2
CDR3: ASTGVSTDTQY

J: TRBJ1-2
V: TRBV18
CDR3: ASSYRGDGYGYT

J: TRBJ1-4
V: TRBV5-8
CDR3: ASSLGVKLF

J: TRBJ1-3
V: TRBV28
CDR3: ASSFLGYSGNTIY

J: TRBJ1-2
V: TRBV2
CDR3: ASRTSHRGFNYGYT

J: TRBJ2-6
V: TRBV7-6
CDR3: ASSPENSGANVLT

J: TRBJ1-2
V: TRBV5-1
CDR3: ASSLAGRTQGTGYT

J: TRBJ2-7
V: TRBV5-1
CDR3: ATRASFRDRGRSSYEQY

J: TRBJ1-5
V: TRBV7-2
CDR3: ASSWRDNQPQH

J: TRBJ1-2
V: TRBV10-2
CDR3: ASSDPDYGYT

J: TRBJ2-1
V: TRBV19
CDR3: ASSTWGLNEQF

J: TRBJ2-1
V: TRBV9
CDR3: ASSVGGLSSYNEQF